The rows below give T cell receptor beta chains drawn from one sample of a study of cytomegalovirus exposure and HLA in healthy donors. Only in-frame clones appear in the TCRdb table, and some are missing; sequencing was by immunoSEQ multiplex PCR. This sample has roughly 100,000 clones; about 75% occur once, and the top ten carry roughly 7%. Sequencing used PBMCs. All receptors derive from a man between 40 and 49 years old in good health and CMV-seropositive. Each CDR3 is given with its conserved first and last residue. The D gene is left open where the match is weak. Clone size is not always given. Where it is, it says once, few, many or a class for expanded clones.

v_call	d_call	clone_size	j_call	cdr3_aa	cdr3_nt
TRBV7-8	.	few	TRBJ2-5	CASSLVKGGYQETQYF	TGTGCCAGCAGCTTAGTTAAGGGGGGGTACCAAGAGACCCAGTACTTC
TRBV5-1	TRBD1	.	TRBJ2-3	CASSLATGGGTDTQYF	TGCGCCAGCAGCTTGGCCACAGGGGGCGGCACAGATACGCAGTATTTT
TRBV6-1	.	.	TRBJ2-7	CASRKLQGFSEQYF	TGTGCCAGCAGAAAGTTACAGGGTTTCTCCGAGCAGTACTTC
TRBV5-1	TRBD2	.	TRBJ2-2	CASSLEASGGITGELFF	TGCGCCAGCAGCTTGGAGGCTAGCGGGGGGATCACCGGGGAGCTGTTTTTT
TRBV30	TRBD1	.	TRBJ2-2	CAWSVLPGQVQNTGELFF	TGTGCCTGGAGTGTTTTACCGGGACAGGTACAGAACACCGGGGAGCTGTTTTTT
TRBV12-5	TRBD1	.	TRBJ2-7	CASGLGQGCEQYF	TGTGCTAGTGGTTTGGGACAGGGCTGCGAGCAGTACTTC
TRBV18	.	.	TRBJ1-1	CASSPRGQFEAFF	TGTGCCAGCTCACCACGAGGACAGTTTGAAGCTTTCTTT
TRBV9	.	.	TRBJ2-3	CASSSSPAEGRTDTQYF	TGTGCCAGCTCTTCGTCCCCAGCGGAGGGCCGGACAGATACGCAGTATTTT
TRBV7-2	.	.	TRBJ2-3	CASSLDPGGGSDTQYF	TGTGCCAGCAGCTTAGACCCGGGAGGGGGCTCGGATACGCAGTATTTT
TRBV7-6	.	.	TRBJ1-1	CASSLDSNTEAFF	TGTGCCAGCAGCTTAGACAGCAACACTGAAGCTTTCTTT
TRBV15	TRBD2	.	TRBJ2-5	CATSRPGLAETQYF	TGTGCCACCAGCAGACCTGGACTAGCGGAGACCCAGTACTTC
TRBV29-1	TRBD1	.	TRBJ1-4	CSVLYRDRLGEKLFF	TGCAGCGTTCTTTACCGGGACAGGCTGGGTGAAAAACTGTTTTTT
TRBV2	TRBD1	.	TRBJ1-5	CASSQPRGQDQPQHF	TGTGCCAGCAGTCAACCTAGGGGACAGGATCAGCCCCAGCATTTT
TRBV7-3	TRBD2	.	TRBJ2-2	CASSSLAGAESGELFF	TGTGCCAGCAGCTCGCTAGCGGGGGCCGAGTCCGGGGAGCTGTTTTTT
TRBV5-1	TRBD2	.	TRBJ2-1	CASSLMASGSGNEQFF	TGCGCCAGCAGCTTGATGGCTAGCGGGAGTGGAAATGAGCAGTTCTTC
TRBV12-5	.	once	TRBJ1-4	CASGRGQFRLF	TGTGCTAGTGGCCGCGGACAGTTTAGGCTTTTT
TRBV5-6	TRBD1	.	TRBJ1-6	CASSQWTGALLNSPLHF	TGTGCCAGCAGCCAGTGGACAGGGGCCCTCCTTAATTCACCCCTCCACTTT
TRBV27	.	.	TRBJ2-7	CASSPPNRYEQYF	TGTGCCAGCAGTCCACCTAACAGGTACGAGCAGTACTTC
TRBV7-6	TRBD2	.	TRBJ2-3	CASSHGTSGGTDTQYF	TGTGCCAGCAGCCACGGGACTAGCGGGGGCACAGATACGCAGTATTTT
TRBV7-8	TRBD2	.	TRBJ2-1	CASSLAGGPWNEQFF	TGTGCCAGCAGCCTAGCGGGAGGGCCTTGGAATGAGCAGTTCTTC
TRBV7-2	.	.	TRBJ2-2	CASSFVGSGHTGELFF	TGTGCCAGCAGCTTTGTGGGGAGCGGTCACACCGGGGAGCTGTTTTTT
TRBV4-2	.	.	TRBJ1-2	CASSQVQDGYTF	TGTGCCAGCAGCCAAGTGCAGGATGGCTACACCTTC
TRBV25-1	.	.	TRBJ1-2	CASGQGKGILYGYTF	TGTGCCAGCGGGCAGGGAAAGGGTATCCTCTATGGCTACACCTTC
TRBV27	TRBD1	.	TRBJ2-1	CASRDRVENEQFF	TGTGCCAGCAGGGACAGGGTCGAGAATGAGCAGTTCTTC
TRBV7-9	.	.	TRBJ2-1	CASSPREAYNEQFF	TGTGCCAGCAGTCCGCGAGAAGCTTACAATGAGCAGTTCTTC
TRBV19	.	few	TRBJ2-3	CASSTRDSADTQYF	TGTGCCAGTAGTACCCGGGACTCTGCAGATACGCAGTATTTT
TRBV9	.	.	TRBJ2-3	CASSPRVEGDTQYF	TGTGCCAGCAGCCCCAGGGTAGAAGGGGATACGCAGTATTTT
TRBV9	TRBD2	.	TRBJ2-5	CASSVEREGIETQYF	TGTGCCAGCAGCGTAGAAAGGGAGGGAATAGAGACCCAGTACTTC
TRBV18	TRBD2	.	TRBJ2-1	CASSPPPPSGKNEQFF	TGTGCCAGCTCACCACCGCCGCCTAGCGGGAAGAATGAGCAGTTCTTC
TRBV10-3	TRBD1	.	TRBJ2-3	CATYFEGAFTDTQYF	TGTGCCACCTACTTTGAGGGGGCCTTCACAGATACGCAGTATTTT
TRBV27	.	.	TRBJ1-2	CASSPRTGTGYGYTF	TGTGCCAGCAGTCCGAGAACAGGGACGGGGTATGGCTACACCTTC
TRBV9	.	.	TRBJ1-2	CASSPYDGGSYGYTF	TGTGCCAGCAGCCCCTACGATGGGGGGTCTTATGGCTACACCTTC
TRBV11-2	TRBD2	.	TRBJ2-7	CASSSWTSGGLSYEQYF	TGTGCCAGCAGCTCCTGGACTAGCGGGGGCCTCTCCTACGAGCAGTACTTC
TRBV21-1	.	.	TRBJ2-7	CASSKNRYYEQYF	TGTGCCAGCAGCAAAAACAGGTACTACGAGCAGTACTTC
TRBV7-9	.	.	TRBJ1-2	CSSSLTGQGGYTF	TGTTCCAGCAGCTTAACAGGGCAGGGAGGCTACACCTTC
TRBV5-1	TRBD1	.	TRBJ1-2	CASSPRDSHGYTF	TGCGCCAGCAGCCCGAGGGACAGCCATGGCTACACCTTC
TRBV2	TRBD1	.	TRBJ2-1	CASSPTGPGYNEQFF	TGTGCCAGCAGTCCGACAGGGCCTGGCTACAATGAGCAGTTCTTC
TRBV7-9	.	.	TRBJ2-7	CASSRNSGRRPYEQYF	TGTGCCAGCAGCCGCAATAGCGGCAGGAGACCCTACGAGCAGTACTTC
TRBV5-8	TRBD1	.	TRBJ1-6	CASSLAGTGYNSPLHF	TGTGCCAGCAGCTTGGCCGGGACAGGCTATAATTCACCCCTCCACTTT
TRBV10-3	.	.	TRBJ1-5	CASADRNNQPQHF	TGTGCCTCAGCTGACAGGAACAATCAGCCCCAGCATTTT